Following are 27 T cell receptor beta chains from one sample sequenced in a study of T cells after posttransplantation cyclophosphamide. The repertoire was sequenced with immunoSEQ multiplex PCR; TCRdb's copy has only in-frame clones and lacks some. The record shows some 40,000 clones for this sample, with no singletons present. The sequenced sample consisted of PBMCs. These receptors were obtained from a man aged 40-49 years in good health, CMV-negative, and a related stem cell transplant donor.

Only a few counts were recorded for this clone. This sequence joins TRBV29-1 and TRBJ1-2; D possibly corresponds to TRBD1 (5 bases). This CDR3 region has 13 residues. Germline V gene lookup returns CDR1 SQVTM and CDR2 ANQGSEA. The V gene lost 4 bases and the J gene lost 6 bases, with 15 bases spanning the gap. The CDR3 is CSVGLSRGDGYTF. The CDR3 region has the DNA TGCAGCGTTGGGCTCAGCCGGGGGGATGGCTACACCTTC. The variable domain in full, completed from reference TRBV29-1 and TRBJ1-2, reads SAVISQKPSRDICQRGTSLTIQCQVDSQVTMMFWYRQQPGQSLTLIATANQGSEATYESGFVIDKFPISRPNLTFSTLTVSNMSPEDSSIYLCSVGLSRGDGYTFGSGTRLTVV.

This clone occurred many times. CDR3 DNA: TGCGCCAGCAGCGGGGGACAGGGGGACCTCCTCTCTGGAAACACCATATATTTT. Amino acid sequence: CASSGGQGDLLSGNTIYF. The rearrangement joins TRBV5-1 to TRBJ1-3, with TRBD1 identical over 11 bases. The length of the CDR3 is 18 residues. Germline V lookup: CDR1 SGHRS, CDR2 YFSETQ. The V segment lost 4 bases and the J segment 0 bases; nucleotides outside the gene matches: 9.

This clone came up many times. CDR3: CASGPTREYLDTQYF. Written as DNA, the CDR3 is TGTGCTAGTGGTCCGACACGGGAGTATTTGGATACGCAGTATTTT. This sequence joins TRBV12-5 and TRBJ2-3; tentative D call: TRBD2 (6 bases). The CDR3 length is 15 residues. Trimming took 5 bases from V and 6 from J, leaving 18 bases between them. Germline CDR1 reads LGHNT; CDR2 reads FRNRAP.

This clone was detected ten times or more. The CDR3 nucleotides read TGTGCCAGCAGCTTCCTTGGGACATCGGGGACTGAAGCTTTCTTT. This encodes CASSFLGTSGTEAFF. The gene calls are TRBV5-6 and TRBJ1-1; D might be TRBD1 (6 bases). CDR1 and CDR2 from the germline V gene are SGHDT and YYEEEE. There are 15 residues in the CDR3. V lost 2 bases and J 5 bases, leaving 16 bases between the germline ends.

In this sample, this clone turned up many times. This chain links TRBV4-1 with TRBJ1-4, with TRBD1 as a possible D gene (5 bases). This CDR3 is built from 14 residues. CDR1 and CDR2 from the germline V gene are MGHRA and YSYEKL. V was trimmed by 4 bases and J by 8 bases, leaving 14 bases between them. The CDR3 spells CASSRFGGGEKLFF. CDR3 nucleotide sequence: TGCGCCAGCAGCCGTTTTGGGGGAGGGGAAAAACTGTTTTTT.

This clone was counted at least ten times. CDR3 in amino acids: CASSPGTAYNEQFF. CDR3 DNA sequence: TGTGCCAGCAGCCCCGGGACAGCTTACAATGAGCAGTTCTTC. This chain joins TRBV11-2 and TRBJ2-1; 7 bases fit TRBD1. This CDR3 has 14 residues. Germline V gene lookup returns CDR1 SGHAT and CDR2 FQNNGV. After removal of 5 bases from V and 4 bases from J, the junction contained 5 bases not matched to a gene.

This clone occurred many times. The chain couples TRBV29-1 to TRBJ2-2, with D hard to call. The length of the CDR3 is 9 residues. The V gene's germline CDR1 is SQVTM and CDR2 ANQGSEA. The CDR3 here is CVLPGELFF. The DNA for the CDR3 is TGCGTCCTACCGGGGGAGCTGTTTTTT.

This clone has a count of ten or more. CDR3 amino acids: CASSFAGGEQYF. CDR3 nucleotides: TGTGCCAGCAGCTTCGCAGGAGGCGAGCAGTACTTC. The rearrangement joins TRBV11-3 to TRBJ2-7; D might be TRBD2 (5 bases). The CDR3 sequence is 12 residues long. Germline V CDR1 and CDR2: SGHNT, YENEEA. V lost 3 bases and J lost 6, with 9 bases in between.

The chain couples TRBV6-5 to TRBJ2-5, with D possibly TRBD2 on 6 matching bases. Gene TRBJ2-7 matches the end of the DNA better, so the J call may be wrong. The CDR3 has 14 amino acids. In germline, CDR1 is MNHEY, CDR2 SVGAGI. The DNA of the CDR3 is TGTGCCAGCAGCCTATCAAGCGGGCGCGACGAGCAGTACTTC. Translation gives CASSLSSGRDEQYF.

This clone has more than one count but fewer than ten. This chain's CDR3 is CASSRRTSGSARSDTQYF. For the CDR3, the DNA is TGTGCCAGCAGCCGGCGGACTAGCGGGAGCGCACGCTCAGATACGCAGTATTTT. The chain combines TRBV7-8 with TRBJ2-3, with TRBD2 matching 13 bases. The V gene end was trimmed by 5 bases and the J gene end by 4 bases; junction bases not matched to a gene: 12. Germline V gene sequence: CDR1 SGHVS, CDR2 FQNEAQ. This CDR3 region has 18 residues.

This clone was counted at least ten times. The chain is built from TRBV29-1 and TRBJ2-1; no reliable D call. The CDR3 consists of 10 residues. Germline CDR1 is SQVTM and CDR2 is ANQGSEA. V shed 6 bases and J shed 5 bases, with 5 bases lying between them. DNA of the CDR3: TGCAGCGTCGGTAACAATGAGCAGTTCTTC. As protein: CSVGNNEQFF.

The gene calls are TRBV5-1 and TRBJ2-3, with TRBD2 identical over 15 bases. This CDR3 is 18 amino acids long. CDR1 SGHRS and CDR2 YFSETQ come from the germline V gene. J was trimmed by 1 base and V by 2 bases; bases with no gene match: 5. The CDR3 DNA reads TGCGCCAGCAGCTTTGGGACTAGCGGGAGGATCGGCACAGATACGCAGTATTTT. Translated: CASSFGTSGRIGTDTQYF. Variable domain in full (rest from reference TRBV5-1 and TRBJ2-3): KAGVTQTPRYLIKTRGQQVTLSCSPISGHRSVSWYQQTPGQGLQFLFEYFSETQRNKGNFPGRFSGRQFSNSRSEMNVSTLELGDSALYLCASSFGTSGRIGTDTQYFGPGTRLTVL.

This clone has just a few counts. This chain links TRBV29-1 with TRBJ1-2, with TRBD1 as a possible D gene (5 bases). V lost 1 base and J lost 4, with 10 bases in between. This CDR3 contains 13 residues. Germline lookup yields CDR1 SQVTM and CDR2 ANQGSEA. The CDR3: CSVEASGFYGYTF. Here the CDR3 DNA reads TGCAGCGTTGAAGCCTCAGGGTTCTATGGCTACACCTTC.

The V gene is TRBV9, the J gene TRBJ2-5; 9 bases are a match to TRBD2. The germline gives CDR1 SGDLS, CDR2 YYNGEE. Trimming at V came to 0 bases and at J to 1 base, leaving 4 bases not matched to a gene. This CDR3 is 16 amino acids long. Here the CDR3 reads CASSVDPAGGQETQYF. The CDR3 DNA follows: TGTGCCAGCAGCGTAGACCCAGCGGGGGGCCAAGAGACCCAGTACTTC. Filled out from reference TRBV9 and TRBJ2-5, the complete variable domain reads DSGVTQTPKHLITATGQRVTLRCSPRSGDLSVYWYQQSLDQGLQFLIQYYNGEERAKGNILERFSAQQFPDLHSELNLSSLELGDSALYFCASSVDPAGGQETQYFGPGTRLLVL.

This sequence joins TRBV18 and TRBJ1-5, with D possibly matching TRBD1 (5 bases). The CDR3 sequence is 15 residues long. The germline CDR1 and CDR2 sequences are KGHSH and LQKENI. The V and J ends lost 5 bases and 2 bases respectively, with 13 bases between them. The CDR3 region has the DNA TGTGCCAGCTCAAAGGGGAGGGCTGGCAATCAGCCCCAGCATTTT. It codes for CASSKGRAGNQPQHF.

This clone was recorded many times. This sequence joins TRBV19 and TRBJ1-1; 7 bases line up with TRBD1. CDR3 length: 14 amino acids. With 6 bases clipped from V and 4 bases from J, the junction kept 8 bases outside the gene matches. Per the germline V gene, CDR1 is LNHDA and CDR2 is SQIVND (reference sequence). The CDR3: CASRRAGGTTEAFF. CDR3 bases: TGTGCCAGTAGGCGGGCAGGGGGTACCACTGAAGCTTTCTTT.

This clone was observed a few times. CDR3 in DNA: TGTGCCAGCACAGATAGCGGGGGAAGCACAGATACGCAGTATTTT. As protein: CASTDSGGSTDTQYF. V is TRBV11-1 and J is TRBJ2-3; TRBD2 agrees at 9 bases. J was trimmed by 0 bases and V by 7 bases; bases with no gene match: 5. This CDR3 region has 15 residues. Germline V gene sequence: CDR1 SGHAT, CDR2 FQDESV (reference sequence).

This clone showed up just a few times. This sequence joins TRBV27 and TRBJ2-3; the D gene is possibly TRBD2 (5 bases). Germline V lookup: CDR1 MNHEY, CDR2 SMNVEV (reference sequence). The CDR3 covers 14 residues. V was cut by 3 bases and J by 3 bases, with 10 bases left in between. CDR3 bases: TGTGCCAGCAGTTTTGGGGAGAGGACAGATACGCAGTATTTT. It translates to CASSFGERTDTQYF.

At least ten counts were recorded for this clone. The V and J genes are TRBV4-1 and TRBJ2-7; D may be TRBD1 (6 bases). V was shortened by 6 bases and J by 0 bases, with 12 bases between the two germline ends. Germline CDR1 is MGHRA and CDR2 is YSYEKL. This CDR3 region has 14 residues. This chain's CDR3 is CASSPDRISYEQYV. The CDR3, as DNA: TGCGCCAGCAGTCCCGACAGGATCTCCTACGAGCAGTACGTC.

V is TRBV15 and J is TRBJ2-5; perhaps TRBD2 as D (5 bases). CDR1 is LNHNV, CDR2 YYDKDF, per germline (reference sequence). Between the trimmed V and J ends, which lost 5 bases and 0 bases, there was a span of 19 bases. The length of the CDR3 is 17 residues. For the CDR3, the DNA is TGTGCCACCAGCCCCGGACTGAACCGGGCCAACCAAGAGACCCAGTACTTC. Residues: CATSPGLNRANQETQYF.

This clone was seen ten or more times. This chain links TRBV6-5 with TRBJ1-1; 12 positions match TRBD1. V was pared by 8 bases and J by 9 bases, with 13 bases of the junction left unmatched. The germline CDR1 and CDR2 sequences are MNHEY and SVGAGI. This CDR3 has 15 residues. CDR3: CASGDAGTGGGKAFF. CDR3 bases: TGTGCCAGCGGGGATGCGGGGACAGGGGGCGGGAAAGCTTTCTTT.

This clone was picked up many times. The genes are TRBV18 and TRBJ1-5; TRBD1 is a possible D gene (6 bases). V was pared by 6 bases and J by 5 bases, with 17 bases between. The CDR3 is made up of 15 amino acids. Germline-derived CDR1 and CDR2 are KGHSH and LQKENI. CDR3 region: CASSQKPQGDQPQHF. Written as DNA, the CDR3 is TGTGCCAGCTCGCAGAAGCCACAGGGAGATCAGCCCCAGCATTTT.

This clone has ten or more counts. The rearrangement joins TRBV5-6 to TRBJ2-6; 8 nucleotides match TRBD1. V shed 4 bases and J 3 bases; nucleotides not matched to a gene: 15. This CDR3 has 19 residues. Germline V gives CDR1 SGHDT, CDR2 YYEEEE. In DNA, the CDR3 is TGTGCCAGCAGCCATGGACGGGGACAGGTTCTTCGTGGGGCCAACGTCCTGACTTTC. Encoded protein: CASSHGRGQVLRGANVLTF.

This clone occurred many times. The V call is TRBV29-1, the J call TRBJ2-2, with 7 bases identical to TRBD1. J was trimmed by 9 bases and V by 6 bases; bases with no gene match: 22. CDR1 is SQVTM and CDR2 is ANQGSEA in the germline V gene. The CDR3 consists of 17 residues. Written as DNA, the CDR3 is TGCAGCGTAGGGACAGAAGTTTGGGGGAGTCATGAGAGGGAGCTGTTTTTT. Its translation: CSVGTEVWGSHERELFF.

The CDR3 protein is CAWSPTGGDSPLHF. CDR3 sequence (DNA): TGTGCCTGGAGCCCGACAGGGGGGGACTCACCCCTCCACTTT. The chain uses TRBV30 and TRBJ1-6, with 9 bases matching TRBD1. CDR3 length: 14 residues. The junction had 7 bases not matched to a gene; V was cut back by 3 bases and J by 10 bases. Germline V gives CDR1 GTSNPN, CDR2 SVGIG (reference sequence).

This clone came up many times. V is TRBV10-3 and J is TRBJ1-5; D remains ambiguous. The germline V and J ends were trimmed by 10 bases and 0 bases, with 13 bases remaining between them. Germline lookup yields CDR1 ENHRY and CDR2 SYGVKD. The CDR3 has 14 residues. The CDR3 coding sequence is TGTGCCACCTCAGACAAGAATAGCAATCAGCCCCAGCATTTT. It specifies CATSDKNSNQPQHF.

The sample holds many counts of this clone. The V call is TRBV27, the J call TRBJ2-7; D unclear. Trimming stripped 5 bases from V and 3 bases from J, with 14 bases between. This CDR3 has 14 amino acids. CDR1 and CDR2 (germline): MNHEY, SMNVEV (reference sequence). CDR3 sequence: CASSTGALHYEQYF. CDR3 coding DNA: TGTGCCAGCAGTACCGGAGCACTCCACTACGAGCAGTACTTC.